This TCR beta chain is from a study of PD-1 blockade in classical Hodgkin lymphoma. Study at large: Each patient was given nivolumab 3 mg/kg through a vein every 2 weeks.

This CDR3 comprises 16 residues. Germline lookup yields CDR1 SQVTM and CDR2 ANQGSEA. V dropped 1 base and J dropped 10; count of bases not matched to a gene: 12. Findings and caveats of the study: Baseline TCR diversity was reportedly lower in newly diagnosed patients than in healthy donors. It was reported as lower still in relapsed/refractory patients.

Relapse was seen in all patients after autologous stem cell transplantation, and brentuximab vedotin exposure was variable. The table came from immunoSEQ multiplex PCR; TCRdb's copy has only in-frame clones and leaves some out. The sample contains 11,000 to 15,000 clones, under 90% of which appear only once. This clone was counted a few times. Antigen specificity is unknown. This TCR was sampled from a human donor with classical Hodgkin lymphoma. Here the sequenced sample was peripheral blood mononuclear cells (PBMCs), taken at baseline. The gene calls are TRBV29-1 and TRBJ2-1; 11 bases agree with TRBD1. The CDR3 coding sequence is TGCAGCGTTGAAGGCCGGGACAGGGGGAACCTACAAGAGCAGTTCTTC. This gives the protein CSVEGRDRGNLQEQFF.